Sequencing of this T cell receptor beta chain was carried out in a study of monozygotic twins with inflammatory bowel disease. Findings and caveats of the study: Repertoires of patients may have been made more variable by differing immunosuppressive treatments. A reduction in TCRbeta diversity (inverse Simpson) was seen in IBD patients relative to healthy co-twins. Especially with disease activity, IBD patients had fewer clonotypes in common with others than healthy twins did.

TCRdb reprocessed the 5' RACE reads; each CDR3 protein has one entry and no DNA is given. The table lists over 150,000 distinct CDR3 sequences. The CDR3 extends over 13 amino acids. Germline CDR1 and CDR2: SQVTM and ANQGSEA. On this clonotype itself: Its specificity is not known.

The chain carries TRBV29-1 and TRBJ2-1; the D gene TCRdb calls, TRBD2, cannot be checked with no DNA. The sequence was obtained from a human donor with ulcerative colitis or Crohn's disease, or a healthy co-twin of an affected twin (not recorded which). The sequenced sample was blood. CDR3 protein: CSVEESSGNEQFF.